This TCR beta chain was profiled in a study of control samples from healthy donors and cancer patients. Per germline, CDR1 MDHEN and CDR2 SYDVKM. CDR3 size: 15 residues. Trimming pared 4 bases from V and 2 bases from J, leaving 15 bases between. Repertoires were generated with immunoSEQ multiplex PCR, while TCRdb's copy carries only in-frame clones and drops some. This table holds around 120,000 clones, more than 85% found once. The source is a man between 50 and 59 years old with head and neck cancer. Source material: PBMCs. The chain links TRBV28 to TRBJ2-7; D uncertain. The CDR3 is CASSSGPLGAYEQYF. DNA for the CDR3: TGTGCCAGCAGTTCAGGACCTCTTGGGGCCTACGAGCAGTACTTC.